These T cell receptor beta chains were read from a single sample in a study of post-analysis software for immune sequencing data. TCRdb re-called the PCR reads with MiXCR, one entry per CDR3 protein. The table lists 450,000 to 700,000 distinct CDR3 sequences, around 40% of them singletons, with 1.5% to 2% in the top ten. The sequencing sample was made of blood. These receptors originate from a girl aged 10-17 years with multiple sclerosis. Both conserved end residues are part of each CDR3. D genes are given only for firm matches. Only part of the rows carry a size: once, few, many, or a class if the clone is expanded.

abundance	d_gene	v_gene	j_gene	CDR3aa	CDR3nt
NA	NA	TRBV12-3/TRBV12-4	TRBJ2-1	CASTSRASGRNEQFF	TGTGCCAGCACCTCAAGGGCCTCGGGGCGCAATGAGCAGTTCTTC
NA	NA	TRBV5-1	TRBJ2-4	CASTGAKNIQYF	TGCGCCTCAACAGGAGCCAAAAACATTCAGTACTTC
NA	NA	TRBV12-3/TRBV12-4	TRBJ1-6	CASSLGFWNSPLHF	TGTGCCAGCAGTTTGGGATTTTGGAATTCACCCCTCCACTTT
few	NA	TRBV19	TRBJ2-5	CASSIRYSQETQYF	TGTGCCAGTAGTATAAGATACAGCCAAGAGACCCAGTACTTC
few	NA	TRBV10-3	TRBJ2-7	CAISEGRDTYEQYF	TGTGCCATCAGTGAAGGGCGAGACACCTACGAGCAGTACTTC
few	NA	TRBV12-3/TRBV12-4	TRBJ1-2	CASSPYRDSPPYGYTF	TGTGCCAGCAGCCCCTACAGAGACAGTCCGCCCTATGGCTACACCTTC
NA	TRBD2	TRBV7-2	TRBJ2-1	CASSPLLAGGTEQFF	TGTGCCAGCAGCCCTCTACTAGCGGGAGGGACTGAGCAGTTCTTC
NA	TRBD1	TRBV20-1	TRBJ2-3	CSARDRDREADTQYF	TGCAGTGCCAGAGACCGGGACAGGGAGGCAGATACGCAGTATTTT
NA	TRBD2	TRBV12-3/TRBV12-4	TRBJ2-5	CASSLPWTSPFQETQYF	TGTGCCAGCAGTTTACCCTGGACTAGCCCGTTCCAAGAGACCCAGTACTTC
NA	NA	TRBV5-1	TRBJ1-5	CASSLTGRTEPQHF	TGCGCCAGCAGCTTGACAGGCCGGACGGAGCCCCAGCATTTT
few	NA	TRBV12-3/TRBV12-4	TRBJ1-2	CASSPDQANYGYTF	TGTGCCAGCAGCCCAGACCAGGCTAACTATGGCTACACCTTC
few	NA	TRBV5-1	TRBJ2-7	CASSLSPDRTYEQYF	TGCGCCAGCAGCTTGTCCCCCGACAGGACCTACGAGCAGTACTTC
NA	NA	TRBV3-1	TRBJ2-5	CASSQDQGGTQYF	TGTGCCAGCAGCCAAGATCAAGGGGGGACCCAGTACTTC
NA	NA	TRBV12-3/TRBV12-4	TRBJ1-2	CASKPPGVYYGYTF	TGTGCCAGCAAGCCCCCGGGTGTCTACTATGGCTACACCTTC
NA	TRBD2	TRBV10-3	TRBJ2-5	CATLAGGTTETQYF	TGTGCCACCTTAGCGGGGGGGACTACGGAGACCCAGTACTTC
NA	NA	TRBV5-1	TRBJ2-3	CASSNPVEQYTDTQYF	TGCGCCAGCAGCAACCCCGTGGAGCAGTACACAGATACGCAGTATTTT
NA	TRBD1	TRBV12-3/TRBV12-4	TRBJ2-1	CASSPGTGENEQFF	TGTGCCAGCAGTCCGGGGACAGGGGAGAATGAGCAGTTCTTC
NA	TRBD1	TRBV7-9	TRBJ1-2	CASSHGQGMGNGYTF	TGTGCCAGCAGCCACGGACAGGGAATGGGGAATGGCTACACCTTC
NA	TRBD1	TRBV7-6	TRBJ2-7	CASSLAIGQAVSYEQYF	TGTGCCAGCAGCTTAGCCATCGGACAGGCTGTCTCCTACGAGCAGTACTTC
few	NA	TRBV12-3/TRBV12-4	TRBJ2-7	CASSFDVEQYF	TGTGCCAGCAGTTTCGACGTCGAGCAGTACTTC
NA	NA	TRBV5-1	TRBJ2-7	CASSLDTRPAYEQYF	TGCGCCAGCAGCCTGGACACTCGTCCAGCCTACGAGCAGTACTTC
NA	NA	TRBV11-2	TRBJ2-1	CASSFGDGIYNGQFF	TGTGCCAGCAGCTTCGGGGATGGGATATACAATGGGCAGTTCTTC
NA	TRBD2	TRBV20-1	TRBJ2-1	CSARVAGGSYNEQFF	TGCAGTGCTAGAGTAGCGGGGGGCTCCTACAATGAGCAGTTCTTC
NA	NA	TRBV9	TRBJ2-1	CASSPSNGGEQFF	TGTGCCAGCAGCCCCAGTAATGGAGGCGAGCAGTTCTTC
NA	NA	TRBV30	TRBJ2-1	CAWTIGGRNEQFF	TGTGCCTGGACGATCGGGGGCCGGAATGAGCAGTTCTTC
NA	TRBD1	TRBV20-1	TRBJ1-1	CSARAGTDTEAFF	TGCAGTGCTAGAGCCGGGACAGACACTGAAGCTTTCTTT
once	NA	TRBV20-1	TRBJ2-4	CSARVGENIQYF	TGCAGTGCTAGAGTCGGCGAAAACATTCAGTACTTC
NA	NA	TRBV5-8	TRBJ2-3	CASSRTGLRPGTDTQYF	TGTGCCAGCAGCCGAACGGGACTCCGCCCCGGAACAGATACGCAGTATTTT
few	NA	TRBV12-3/TRBV12-4	TRBJ2-5	CASSLGRNRETQYF	TGTGCCAGCAGTTTAGGTCGGAACAGGGAGACCCAGTACTTC
few	NA	TRBV29-1	TRBJ2-7	CSVETGTFYEQYF	TGCAGCGTTGAGACCGGGACCTTCTACGAGCAGTACTTC
NA	NA	TRBV5-1	TRBJ1-1	CASSLGAIMNTEAFF	TGCGCCAGCAGCTTGGGAGCGATAATGAACACTGAAGCTTTCTTT
NA	NA	TRBV4-1	TRBJ1-2	CASSREGPYGYTF	TGCGCCAGCAGCCGGGAGGGGCCCTATGGCTACACCTTC
NA	NA	TRBV11-3	TRBJ2-5	CASSLVGQKQETQYF	TGTGCCAGCAGCTTAGTAGGACAGAAACAAGAGACCCAGTACTTC
few	TRBD1	TRBV7-9	TRBJ2-1	CASRGTGVPYNEQFF	TGTGCCAGCAGGGGTACAGGGGTCCCATACAATGAGCAGTTCTTC
few	NA	TRBV6-2/TRBV6-3	TRBJ2-5	CASKSETQYF	TGTGCCAGCAAGAGTGAGACCCAGTACTTC
few	NA	TRBV12-3/TRBV12-4	TRBJ1-6	CASSARWERWSPLHF	TGTGCCAGCAGCGCGAGATGGGAGCGGTGGTCACCCCTCCACTTT
NA	TRBD2	TRBV5-1	TRBJ2-5	CASSTSGAQETQYF	TGCGCCAGCAGTACTAGCGGGGCCCAGGAGACCCAGTACTTC
NA	TRBD1	TRBV12-3/TRBV12-4	TRBJ1-2	CASSGPGQNYGYTF	TGTGCCAGCAGTGGACCGGGACAGAACTATGGCTACACCTTC
NA	NA	TRBV5-1	TRBJ2-7	CASSPQAADYEQYF	TGCGCCAGCAGCCCACAGGCTGCGGACTACGAGCAGTACTTC
few	TRBD2	TRBV6-1	TRBJ2-3	CASSRFSGTSGGYTDTQYF	TGTGCCAGCAGTCGGTTTTCCGGGACTAGCGGGGGATACACAGATACGCAGTATTTT
NA	NA	TRBV12-3/TRBV12-4	TRBJ2-7	CASSFVVPYEQYF	TGTGCCAGCAGTTTCGTCGTTCCCTACGAGCAGTACTTC
NA	NA	TRBV7-3	TRBJ2-5	CASSKERQETQYF	TGTGCCAGCAGTAAGGAGCGACAAGAGACCCAGTACTTC
few	NA	TRBV29-1	TRBJ2-3	CSVDLLALTDTQYF	TGCAGCGTTGACTTATTAGCCCTCACAGATACGCAGTATTTT
NA	TRBD1	TRBV12-3/TRBV12-4	TRBJ1-2	CASSSRLRDRVGYGYTF	TGTGCCAGCAGTTCCCGCCTCCGGGACAGGGTGGGCTATGGCTACACCTTC
many	NA	TRBV7-2	TRBJ2-7	CASSPRGTYEQYF	TGTGCCAGCAGCCCCAGGGGAACCTACGAGCAGTACTTC